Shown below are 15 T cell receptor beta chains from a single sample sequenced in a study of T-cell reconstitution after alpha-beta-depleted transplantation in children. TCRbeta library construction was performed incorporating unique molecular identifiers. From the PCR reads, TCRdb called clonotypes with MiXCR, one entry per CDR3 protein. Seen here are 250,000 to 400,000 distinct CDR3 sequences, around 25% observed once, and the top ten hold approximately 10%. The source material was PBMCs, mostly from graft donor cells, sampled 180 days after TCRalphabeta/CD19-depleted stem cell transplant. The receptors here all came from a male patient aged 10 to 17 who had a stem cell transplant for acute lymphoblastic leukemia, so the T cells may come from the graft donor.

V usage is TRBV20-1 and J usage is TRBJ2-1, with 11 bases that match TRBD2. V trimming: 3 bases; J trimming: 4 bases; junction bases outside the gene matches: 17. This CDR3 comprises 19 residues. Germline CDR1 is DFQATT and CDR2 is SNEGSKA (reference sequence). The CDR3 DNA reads TGCAGTGCTAGGGCCCCGAGCTTCACTAGCGGGAGATCTTACAATGAGCAGTTCTTC. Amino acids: CSARAPSFTSGRSYNEQFF.

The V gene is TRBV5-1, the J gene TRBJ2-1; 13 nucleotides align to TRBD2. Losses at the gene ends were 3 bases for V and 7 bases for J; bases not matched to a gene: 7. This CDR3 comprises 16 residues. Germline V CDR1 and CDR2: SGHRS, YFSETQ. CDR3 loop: CASSYPGTSGMNEQFF. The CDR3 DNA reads TGCGCCAGCAGCTACCCCGGGACTAGCGGGATGAATGAGCAGTTCTTC.

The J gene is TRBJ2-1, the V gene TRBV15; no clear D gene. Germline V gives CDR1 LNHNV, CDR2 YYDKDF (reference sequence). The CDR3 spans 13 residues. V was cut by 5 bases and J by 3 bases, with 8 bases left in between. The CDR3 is CATSPRFYNEQFF. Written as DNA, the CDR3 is TGTGCCACCAGCCCTCGATTCTACAATGAGCAGTTCTTC.

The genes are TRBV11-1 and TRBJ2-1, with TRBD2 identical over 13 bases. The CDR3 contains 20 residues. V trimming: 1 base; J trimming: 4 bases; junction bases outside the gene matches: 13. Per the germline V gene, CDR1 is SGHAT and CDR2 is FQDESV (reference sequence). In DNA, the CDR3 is TGTGCCAGCAGCTTAGTCCCTTATGGGACTAGCGGGACCCCTTACAATGAGCAGTTCTTC. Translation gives CASSLVPYGTSGTPYNEQFF.

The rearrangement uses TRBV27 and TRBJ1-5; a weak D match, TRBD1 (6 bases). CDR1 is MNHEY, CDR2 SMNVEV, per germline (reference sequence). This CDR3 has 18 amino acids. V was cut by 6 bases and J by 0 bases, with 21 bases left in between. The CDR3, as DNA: TGTGCCAGCAGACTTCAGGGGTTACCCGGTTATAGCAATCAGCCCCAGCATTTT. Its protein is CASRLQGLPGYSNQPQHF.

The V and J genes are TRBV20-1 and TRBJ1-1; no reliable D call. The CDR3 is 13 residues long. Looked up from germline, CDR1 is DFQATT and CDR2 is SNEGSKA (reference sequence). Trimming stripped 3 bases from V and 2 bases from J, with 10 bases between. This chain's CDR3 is CSARSWGNTEAFF. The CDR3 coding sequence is TGCAGTGCTAGGAGCTGGGGAAACACTGAAGCTTTCTTT.

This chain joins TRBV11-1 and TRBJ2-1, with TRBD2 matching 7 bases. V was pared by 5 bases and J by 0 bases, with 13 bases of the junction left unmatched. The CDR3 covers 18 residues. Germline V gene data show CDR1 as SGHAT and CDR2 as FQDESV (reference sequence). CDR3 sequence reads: CASSVSNLAVSSYNEQFF. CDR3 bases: TGTGCCAGCAGCGTCAGTAATCTAGCGGTTAGCTCCTACAATGAGCAGTTCTTC.

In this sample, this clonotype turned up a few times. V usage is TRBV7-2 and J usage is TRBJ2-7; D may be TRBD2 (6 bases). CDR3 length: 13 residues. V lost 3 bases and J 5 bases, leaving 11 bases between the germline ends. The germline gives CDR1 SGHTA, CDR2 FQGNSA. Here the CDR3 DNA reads TGTGCCAGCAGCTTCGGGAGACGGGACGAGCAGTACTTC. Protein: CASSFGRRDEQYF.

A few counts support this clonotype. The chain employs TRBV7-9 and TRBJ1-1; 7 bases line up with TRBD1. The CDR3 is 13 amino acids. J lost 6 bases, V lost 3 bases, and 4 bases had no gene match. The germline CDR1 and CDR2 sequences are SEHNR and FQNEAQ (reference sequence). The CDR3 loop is CASSFPGGSEAFF. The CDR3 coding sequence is TGTGCCAGCAGCTTCCCAGGGGGATCTGAAGCTTTCTTT.

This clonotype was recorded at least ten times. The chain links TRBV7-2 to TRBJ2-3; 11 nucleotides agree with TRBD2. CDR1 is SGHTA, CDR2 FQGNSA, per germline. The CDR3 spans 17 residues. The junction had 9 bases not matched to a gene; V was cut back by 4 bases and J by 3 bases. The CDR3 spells CASSYQLTSGMTDTQYF. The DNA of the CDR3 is TGTGCCAGCAGCTACCAATTGACTAGCGGGATGACAGATACGCAGTATTTT.

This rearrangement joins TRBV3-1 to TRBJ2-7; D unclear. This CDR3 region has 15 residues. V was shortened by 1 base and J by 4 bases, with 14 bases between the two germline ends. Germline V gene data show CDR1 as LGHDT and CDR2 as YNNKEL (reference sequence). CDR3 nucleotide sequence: TGTGCCAGCAGCCAAGCAGTACAGCCAACGTACGAGCAGTACTTC. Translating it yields CASSQAVQPTYEQYF.

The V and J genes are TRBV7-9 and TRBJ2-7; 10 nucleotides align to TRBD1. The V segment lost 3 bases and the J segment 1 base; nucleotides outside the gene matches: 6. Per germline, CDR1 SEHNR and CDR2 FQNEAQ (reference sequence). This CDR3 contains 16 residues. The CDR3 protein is CASSFPGQGKSYEQYF. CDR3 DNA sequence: TGTGCCAGCAGCTTTCCGGGACAGGGGAAATCCTACGAGCAGTACTTC.

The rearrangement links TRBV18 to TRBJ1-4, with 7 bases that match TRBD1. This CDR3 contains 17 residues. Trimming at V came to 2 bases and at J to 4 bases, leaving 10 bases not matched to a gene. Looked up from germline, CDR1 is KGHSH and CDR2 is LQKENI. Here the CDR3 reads CASSPGVSTGVNEKLFF. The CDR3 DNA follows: TGTGCCAGCTCACCAGGGGTTTCAACAGGGGTTAATGAAAAACTGTTTTTT.

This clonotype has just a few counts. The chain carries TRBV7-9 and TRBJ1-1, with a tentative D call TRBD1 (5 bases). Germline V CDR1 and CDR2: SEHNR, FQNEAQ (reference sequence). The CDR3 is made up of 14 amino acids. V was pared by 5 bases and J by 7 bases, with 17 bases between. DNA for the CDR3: TGTGCCAGCAGCAGCCGGAACAGGTTCAATGAAGCTTTCTTT. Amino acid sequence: CASSSRNRFNEAFF.

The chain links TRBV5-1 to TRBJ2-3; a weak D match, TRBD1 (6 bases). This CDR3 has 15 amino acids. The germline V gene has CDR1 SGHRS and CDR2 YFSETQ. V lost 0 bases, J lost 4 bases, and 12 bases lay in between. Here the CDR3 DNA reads TGCGCCAGCAGCTTGGCCCGGGACATCTCAGATACGCAGTATTTT. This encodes CASSLARDISDTQYF.